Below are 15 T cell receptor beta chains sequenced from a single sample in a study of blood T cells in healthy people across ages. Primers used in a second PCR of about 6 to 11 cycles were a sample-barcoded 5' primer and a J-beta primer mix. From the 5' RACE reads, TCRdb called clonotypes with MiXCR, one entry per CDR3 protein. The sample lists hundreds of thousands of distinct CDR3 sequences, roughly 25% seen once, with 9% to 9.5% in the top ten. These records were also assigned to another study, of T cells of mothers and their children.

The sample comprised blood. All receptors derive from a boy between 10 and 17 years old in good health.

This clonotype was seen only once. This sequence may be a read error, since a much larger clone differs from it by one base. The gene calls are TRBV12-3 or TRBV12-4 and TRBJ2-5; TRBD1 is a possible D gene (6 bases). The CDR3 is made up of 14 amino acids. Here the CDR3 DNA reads TGTGCCAGCGGTTTACAGGGACCGGGGCAAACCCAGTACTTC. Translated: CASGLQGPGQTQYF.

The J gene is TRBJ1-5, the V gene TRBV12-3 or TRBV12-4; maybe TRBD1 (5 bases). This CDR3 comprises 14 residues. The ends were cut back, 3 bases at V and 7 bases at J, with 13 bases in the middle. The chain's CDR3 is CASSLEGVKQPQHF. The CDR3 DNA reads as TGTGCCAGCAGTTTGGAAGGGGTTAAGCAGCCCCAGCATTTT.

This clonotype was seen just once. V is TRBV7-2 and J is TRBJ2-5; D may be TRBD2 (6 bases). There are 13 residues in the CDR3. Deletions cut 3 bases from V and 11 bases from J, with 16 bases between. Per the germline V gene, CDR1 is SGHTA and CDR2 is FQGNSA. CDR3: CASSLTGVREQYF. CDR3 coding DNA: TGTGCCAGCAGCTTGACGGGAGTCCGGGAGCAGTACTTC.

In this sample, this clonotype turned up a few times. DNA for the CDR3: TGTGCCAGCAGCTTAGTTGAGGAACTGGGTGGCTACACCTTC. This translates into CASSLVEELGGYTF. J is TRBJ1-2 and V is TRBV7-9; no clear D gene. V was shortened by 1 base and J by 7 bases, with 13 bases between the two germline ends. The CDR3 is 14 residues long. Germline assignment: CDR1 SEHNR and CDR2 FQNEAQ (reference sequence).

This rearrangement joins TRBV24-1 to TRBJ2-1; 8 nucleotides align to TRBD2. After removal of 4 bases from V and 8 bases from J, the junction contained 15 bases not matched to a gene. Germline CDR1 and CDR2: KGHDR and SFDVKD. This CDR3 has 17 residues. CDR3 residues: CATSEHKPGLVIHEQFF. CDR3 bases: TGTGCCACCAGTGAGCATAAACCGGGACTAGTAATACATGAGCAGTTCTTC.

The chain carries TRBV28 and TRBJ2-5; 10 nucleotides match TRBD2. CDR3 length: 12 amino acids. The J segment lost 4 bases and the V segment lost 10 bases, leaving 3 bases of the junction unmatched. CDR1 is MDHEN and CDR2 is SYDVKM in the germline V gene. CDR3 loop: CAIIAGGETQYF. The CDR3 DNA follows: TGTGCCATCATAGCGGGAGGAGAGACCCAGTACTTC.

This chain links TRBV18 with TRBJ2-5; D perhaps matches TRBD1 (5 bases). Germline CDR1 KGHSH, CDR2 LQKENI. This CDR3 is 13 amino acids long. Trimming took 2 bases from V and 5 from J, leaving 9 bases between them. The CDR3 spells CASSPSGHETQYF. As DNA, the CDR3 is TGTGCCAGCTCACCATCAGGGCACGAGACCCAGTACTTC.

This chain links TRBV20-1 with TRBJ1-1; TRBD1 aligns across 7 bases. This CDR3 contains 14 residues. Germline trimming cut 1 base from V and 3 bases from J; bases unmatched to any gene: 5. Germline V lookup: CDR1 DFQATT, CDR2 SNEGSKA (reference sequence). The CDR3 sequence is CSARAPQGDTEAFF. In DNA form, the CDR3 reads TGCAGTGCTAGAGCCCCCCAGGGGGACACTGAAGCTTTCTTT.

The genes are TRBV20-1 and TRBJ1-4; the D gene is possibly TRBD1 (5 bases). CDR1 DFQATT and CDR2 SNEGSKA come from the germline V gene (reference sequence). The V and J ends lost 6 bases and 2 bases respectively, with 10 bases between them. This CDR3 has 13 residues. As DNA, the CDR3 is TGCAGTGCCCGCGGACACACTAATGAAAAACTGTTTTTT. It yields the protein CSARGHTNEKLFF.

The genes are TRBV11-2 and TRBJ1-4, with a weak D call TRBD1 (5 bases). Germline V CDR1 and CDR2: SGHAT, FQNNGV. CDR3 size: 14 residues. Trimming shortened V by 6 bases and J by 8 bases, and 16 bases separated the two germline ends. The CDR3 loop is CASSPWGSEEKLFF. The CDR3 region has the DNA TGTGCCAGCAGTCCGTGGGGGAGTGAAGAAAAACTGTTTTTT.

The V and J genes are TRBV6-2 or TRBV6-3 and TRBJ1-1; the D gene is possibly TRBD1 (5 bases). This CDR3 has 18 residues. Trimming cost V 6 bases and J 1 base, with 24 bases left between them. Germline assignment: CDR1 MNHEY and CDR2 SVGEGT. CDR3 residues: CASSLIVPLGDGNTEAFF. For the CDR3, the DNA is TGTGCCAGCAGCCTAATCGTCCCTCTGGGGGATGGGAACACTGAAGCTTTCTTT.

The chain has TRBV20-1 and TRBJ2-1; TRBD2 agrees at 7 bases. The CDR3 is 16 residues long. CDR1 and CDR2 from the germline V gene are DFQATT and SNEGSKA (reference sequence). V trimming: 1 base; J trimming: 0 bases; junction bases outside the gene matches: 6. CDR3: CSARVASGISYNEQFF. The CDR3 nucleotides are TGCAGTGCTAGAGTTGCCAGCGGGATCTCCTACAATGAGCAGTTCTTC.

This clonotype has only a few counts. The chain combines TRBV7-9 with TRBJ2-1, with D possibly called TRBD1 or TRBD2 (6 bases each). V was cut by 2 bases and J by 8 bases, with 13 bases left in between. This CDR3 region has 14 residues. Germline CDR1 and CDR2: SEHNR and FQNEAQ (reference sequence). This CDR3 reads CASSLWGAQDEQFF. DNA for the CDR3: TGTGCCAGCAGCTTATGGGGGGCGCAGGATGAGCAGTTCTTC.

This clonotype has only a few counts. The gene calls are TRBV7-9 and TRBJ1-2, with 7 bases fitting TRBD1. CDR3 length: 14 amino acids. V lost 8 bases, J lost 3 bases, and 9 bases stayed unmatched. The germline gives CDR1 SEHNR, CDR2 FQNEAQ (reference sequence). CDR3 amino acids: CASGNDGTDYGYTF. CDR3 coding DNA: TGTGCCAGCGGCAATGATGGGACAGACTATGGCTACACCTTC.

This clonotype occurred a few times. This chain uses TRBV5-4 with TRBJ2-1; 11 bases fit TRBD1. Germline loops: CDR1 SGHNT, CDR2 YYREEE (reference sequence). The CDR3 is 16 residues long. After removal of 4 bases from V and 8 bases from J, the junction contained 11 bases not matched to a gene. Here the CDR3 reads CASSKSGQGVAHEQFF. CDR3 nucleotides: TGTGCCAGCAGCAAGTCGGGACAGGGGGTGGCCCATGAGCAGTTCTTC.